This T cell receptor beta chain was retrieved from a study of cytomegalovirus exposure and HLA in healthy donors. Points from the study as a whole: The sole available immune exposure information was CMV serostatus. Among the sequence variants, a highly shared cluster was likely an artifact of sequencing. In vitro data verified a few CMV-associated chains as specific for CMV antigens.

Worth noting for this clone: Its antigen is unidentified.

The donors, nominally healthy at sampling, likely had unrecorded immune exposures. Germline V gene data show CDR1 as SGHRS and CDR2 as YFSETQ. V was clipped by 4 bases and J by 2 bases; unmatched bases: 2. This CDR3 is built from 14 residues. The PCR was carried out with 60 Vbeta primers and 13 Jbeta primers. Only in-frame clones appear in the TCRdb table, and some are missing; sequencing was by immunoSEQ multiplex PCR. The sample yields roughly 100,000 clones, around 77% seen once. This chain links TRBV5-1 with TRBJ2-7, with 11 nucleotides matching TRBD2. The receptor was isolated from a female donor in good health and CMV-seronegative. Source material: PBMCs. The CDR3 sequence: CASSQGLAAYEQYF. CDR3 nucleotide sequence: TGCGCCAGCAGCCAGGGACTAGCGGCCTACGAGCAGTACTTC.